This T cell receptor (beta chain) was obtained from a study of spatial heterogeneity in lung cancer. The time point is: sample taken at primary tumor resection. Unsorted tumor, nontumor lung tissue or cryopreserved PBMC supplied the whole RNA. Germline V CDR1 and CDR2: SGHTA, FQGNSA. Unmatched junction bases numbered 8, after V lost 1 base and J lost 6 bases. The CDR3 runs to 16 residues. TCRdb redid the calling of the 5' RACE reads with MiXCR, one entry per CDR3 protein. The table shows roughly 82,000 distinct CDR3 sequences, with roughly an eighth occurring only once. The receptor was derived from a male donor with early-stage non-small cell lung cancer. This rearrangement joins TRBV7-2 to TRBJ2-1, with 8 bases fitting TRBD1. The starting material was PBMCs, obtained at surgery. The CDR3 DNA reads TGTGCCAGCAGCTTAGTGGGGGGACAGGTAGGCAATGAGCAGTTCTTC. Protein product: CASSLVGGQVGNEQFF.